What follows are 5 T cell receptor beta chains derived from one specimen sequenced in a study of CD8 T cells in ankylosing spondylitis. TCRdb re-called the 5' RACE reads through MiXCR, storing one row per CDR3 protein. The sample consists of approximately 210,000 distinct CDR3 sequences, 9.5% to 15% of them appearing once. Sequencing was carried out using blood, either unsorted or a sorted T cell fraction (not recorded which). The receptors shown here come from a male donor with ankylosing spondylitis or in good health (not recorded which).

The rearrangement links TRBV4-1 to TRBJ2-3, with D perhaps TRBD1 or TRBD2 (5 bases each). This CDR3 spans 15 amino acids. The germline CDR1 and CDR2 sequences are MGHRA and YSYEKL. V was trimmed by 7 bases and J by 6 bases, leaving 20 bases between them. CDR3: CASTPRGVQLDTQYF. Written as DNA, the CDR3 is TGCGCCAGCACCCCTCGGGGCGTCCAGCTCGATACGCAGTATTTT.

This clonotype showed up many times. V is TRBV12-3 or TRBV12-4 and J is TRBJ2-3; D might be TRBD1 (6 bases). This CDR3 spans 14 amino acids. Trimming left V 4 bases short and J 2 bases short, with 10 bases between. The CDR3 reads CASSWTANTDTQYF. The CDR3, as DNA: TGTGCCAGCAGTTGGACAGCAAACACAGATACGCAGTATTTT.

This chain links TRBV6-1 with TRBJ2-7, with TRBD1 as a possible D gene (6 bases). The CDR3 is 14 amino acids. CDR1 MNHNS and CDR2 SASEGT come from the germline V gene. The germline V and J ends were trimmed by 4 bases and 3 bases, with 13 bases remaining between them. This CDR3 reads CASSARQEFYEQYF. DNA of the CDR3: TGTGCCAGCAGTGCCAGACAGGAATTCTACGAGCAGTACTTC.

This clonotype was observed a few times. The chain has TRBV27 and TRBJ2-2; D is ambiguous. Trimming took off 5 bases at V and 0 bases at J, with 19 bases between the two ends. This CDR3 region has 18 residues. The germline CDR1 and CDR2 sequences are MNHEY and SMNVEV (reference sequence). CDR3 coding DNA: TGTGCCAGCAGTACCTCCCCCGTGGGGTACCCGAACACCGGGGAGCTGTTTTTT. It specifies CASSTSPVGYPNTGELFF.

The chain employs TRBV6-1 and TRBJ2-3, with 12 bases matching TRBD2. The length of the CDR3 is 18 residues. In germline, CDR1 is MNHNS, CDR2 SASEGT. Losses at the gene ends were 6 bases for V and 2 bases for J; bases not matched to a gene: 12. The DNA of the CDR3 is TGTGCCAGCAGCCCGGGACTAGCGGGCCTCCCCCTCACAGATACGCAGTATTTT. This codes for CASSPGLAGLPLTDTQYF.